Presented here are 31 T cell receptor beta chains from one specimen sequenced in a study of blood T cells in healthy people across ages. The authors ran a second PCR of roughly 6 to 12 cycles using a sample-barcoded 5' primer and a J-beta primer mix. TCRdb called the 5' RACE reads again in MiXCR, with one record for every CDR3 protein. The top ten clones hold around 30% of a sample with over 600,000 distinct CDR3 sequences, around two fifths of them seen once. Sequencing was carried out using blood. These receptors were collected from a man older than 75 in good health.

The rearrangement links TRBV14 to TRBJ1-6; D unresolved. The CDR3 consists of 12 residues. Trimming took off 8 bases at V and 9 bases at J, with 11 bases between the two ends. Looked up from germline, CDR1 is SGHDN and CDR2 is FVKESK. The CDR3 region is CASGLSASPLHF. CDR3 bases: TGTGCCAGCGGCCTATCTGCTTCACCCCTCCACTTT.

This chain uses TRBV5-6 with TRBJ2-3; 7 positions match TRBD1. The CDR3 has 18 amino acids. V lost 3 bases, J lost 0 bases, and 13 bases stayed unmatched. Looked up from germline, CDR1 is SGHDT and CDR2 is YYEEEE. The CDR3 DNA follows: TGTGCCAGCAGCTATCCGGGACAGTTAACGTCTAGCACAGATACGCAGTATTTT. Residues: CASSYPGQLTSSTDTQYF.

This chain links TRBV28 with TRBJ2-7; tentative D call: TRBD1 (5 bases). This CDR3 region has 16 residues. V was shortened by 5 bases and J by 3 bases, with 20 bases between the two germline ends. CDR1 and CDR2 from the germline V gene are MDHEN and SYDVKM. The CDR3 coding sequence is TGTGCCAGCAGTGCCCGCTACCGACAGACCAACTACGAGCAGTACTTC. Translating gives CASSARYRQTNYEQYF.

A few counts support this clonotype. V is TRBV30 and J is TRBJ2-7, with TRBD1 identical over 9 bases. The trim removed 8 bases at V and 0 bases at J, leaving 2 bases unmatched. The length of the CDR3 is 12 residues. Germline V gene data show CDR1 as GTSNPN and CDR2 as SVGIG (reference sequence). CDR3 residues: CAGQGYSYEQYF. CDR3 nucleotides: TGTGCCGGACAGGGGTACTCCTACGAGCAGTACTTC. The full variable domain, with the rest looked up from reference TRBV30 and TRBJ2-7, is SQTIHQWPATLVQPVGSPLSLECTVEGTSNPNLYWYRQAAGRGLQLLFYSVGIGQISSEVPQNLSASRPQDRQFILSSKKLLLSDSGFYLCAGQGYSYEQYFGPGTRLTVT.

This clonotype was found a few times. The chain uses TRBV28 and TRBJ1-5; D is possibly TRBD1 (5 bases). CDR3 length: 14 residues. V dropped 5 bases and J dropped 3 bases, with 11 bases sitting between them. Germline V lookup: CDR1 MDHEN, CDR2 SYDVKM. CDR3 protein: CASSRDGYNQPQHF. The CDR3 coding sequence is TGTGCCAGCAGTAGGGACGGCTACAATCAGCCCCAGCATTTT.

This clonotype was recorded a few times. This chain joins TRBV5-4 and TRBJ2-2; no definite D call. Germline values: CDR1 SGHNT, CDR2 YYREEE (reference sequence). The CDR3 extends over 16 amino acids. The V gene lost 1 base and the J gene lost 4 bases, with 14 bases spanning the gap. The CDR3 is CASSLKGPVGTGELFF. CDR3 sequence (DNA): TGTGCCAGCAGCTTGAAAGGGCCTGTGGGCACCGGGGAGCTGTTTTTT. Full variable domain (rest looked up from reference TRBV5-4 and TRBJ2-2): ETGVTQSPTHLIKTRGQQVTLRCSSQSGHNTVSWYQQALGQGPQFIFQYYREEENGRGNFPPRFSGLQFPNYSSELNVNALELDDSALYLCASSLKGPVGTGELFFGEGSRLTVL.

This clonotype was observed many times. The chain links TRBV15 to TRBJ2-1, with TRBD2 identical over 11 bases. Germline V gene lookup returns CDR1 LNHNV and CDR2 YYDKDF (reference sequence). The CDR3 covers 16 residues. The trim removed 3 bases at V and 3 bases at J, leaving 4 bases unmatched. The CDR3 coding sequence is TGTGCCACCAGCAGGGGGGGACTAGCGGACTACAATGAGCAGTTCTTC. Translating gives CATSRGGLADYNEQFF. The full variable domain, rest sourced from reference TRBV15 and TRBJ2-1, is DAMVIQNPRYQVTQFGKPVTLSCSQTLNHNVMYWYQQKSSQAPKLLFHYYDKDFNNEADTPDNFQSRRPNTSFCFLDIRSPGLGDTAMYLCATSRGGLADYNEQFFGPGTRLTVL.

In regard to this clonotype: Sequence at one end of the junction differs from germline and may be a read error. This chain uses TRBV4-1 with TRBJ2-5; weak D call: TRBD2 (5 bases). The CDR3 length is 17 residues. Germline CDR1 and CDR2: MGHRA and YSYEKL. In DNA form, the CDR3 reads TGCGCCCGCAGCCAAGATCCGGCGAGTCCTAGCAGGGAGACCCAGTACTTC. Its protein is CARSQDPASPSRETQYF.

In this sample, this clonotype turned up a few times. J is TRBJ2-7 and V is TRBV4-3, with 7 nucleotides matching TRBD2. This CDR3 spans 15 amino acids. Germline V gene sequence: CDR1 LGHNA, CDR2 YSLEER. Germline trimming cut 0 bases from V and 5 bases from J; bases unmatched to any gene: 7. CDR3 in DNA: TGCGCCAGCAGCCAAGATTGGTCCGGGAGGAACGAGCAGTACTTC. It yields the protein CASSQDWSGRNEQYF.

CDR3 protein: CASTQVVGQGNGGELFF. The CDR3, as DNA: TGTGCCAGCACCCAGGTGGTAGGACAGGGTAACGGCGGGGAGCTGTTTTTT. This chain connects TRBV28 to TRBJ2-2; 8 bases are a match to TRBD1. Germline lookup yields CDR1 MDHEN and CDR2 SYDVKM. The CDR3 contains 17 residues. V shed 7 bases, J shed 7 bases, and the junction held 17 bases outside the gene matches.

A few counts support this clonotype. J is TRBJ1-4 and V is TRBV10-3; TRBD1 matches at 7 bases. The CDR3 sequence is 15 residues long. Germline-derived CDR1 and CDR2 are ENHRY and SYGVKD. V lost 0 bases to trimming and J lost 4 bases; unmatched junction nucleotides: 2. CDR3 coding DNA: TGTGCCATCAGTGAGTCGGGGACAGTTAATGAAAAACTGTTTTTT. This translates into CAISESGTVNEKLFF.

With regard to this clonotype: A read error may explain this, as a much larger clone is one base away. The chain is built from TRBV9 and TRBJ2-1; the D gene is possibly TRBD2 (6 bases). Trimming removed 1 base from V and 13 bases from J, with 18 bases in between. The germline V gene has CDR1 SGDLS and CDR2 YYNGEE. CDR3 size: 14 residues. The CDR3 is CASSVTSWGETQFF. The CDR3 DNA follows: TGTGCCAGCAGCGTAACCAGCTGGGGGGAGACCCAGTTCTTC.

The chain has TRBV20-1 and TRBJ2-5, with D perhaps TRBD1 or TRBD2 (5 bases each). Germline V lookup: CDR1 DFQATT, CDR2 SNEGSKA (reference sequence). The CDR3 has 14 amino acids. Trimming left V 3 bases short and J 11 bases short, with 22 bases between. CDR3: CSARRGRSGNEQYF. As DNA, the CDR3 is TGCAGTGCTAGGAGGGGAAGGTCTGGCAATGAGCAGTACTTC.

V is TRBV20-1 and J is TRBJ2-5; 10 bases map to TRBD1. The ends lost 6 bases at V and 11 bases at J; junction bases unmatched: 21. CDR3 size: 16 residues. The germline CDR1 and CDR2 sequences are DFQATT and SNEGSKA (reference sequence). In DNA form, the CDR3 reads TGCAGTGCGGAGAGACAGGGGGCAGATTTGTACAATGAGCAGTACTTC. It codes for CSAERQGADLYNEQYF.

This clonotype was recorded many times. The chain carries TRBV7-2 and TRBJ2-5; unclear D gene. CDR1 is SGHTA and CDR2 is FQGNSA in the germline V gene. Trimming removed 3 bases at V and 1 base at J, with 6 bases between. The CDR3 consists of 13 residues. The CDR3 coding sequence is TGTGCCAGCAGCTTCCCGGTCCAAGAGACCCAGTACTTC. Its protein product is CASSFPVQETQYF.

This clonotype was picked up a small number of times. This sequence joins TRBV11-2 and TRBJ2-1; D gene ambiguous. The CDR3 runs to 13 residues. V was trimmed by 1 base and J by 10 bases, leaving 11 bases between them. Germline lookup yields CDR1 SGHAT and CDR2 FQNNGV. CDR3 amino acids: CASSLALGNEQFF. CDR3 bases: TGTGCCAGCAGCTTAGCCCTTGGCAACGAGCAGTTCTTC.

The chain has TRBV29-1 and TRBJ1-6, with a weak D call TRBD1 (5 bases). Germline V lookup: CDR1 SQVTM, CDR2 ANQGSEA. Trimming pared 6 bases from V and 10 bases from J, leaving 16 bases between. The CDR3 sequence is 13 residues long. The CDR3 protein is CSVRGGMDSPLHF. The CDR3 nucleotides are TGCAGCGTCCGCGGGGGAATGGACTCACCCCTCCACTTT.

This clonotype was seen ten or more times. The chain carries TRBV9 and TRBJ2-5; D unresolved. V lost 0 bases and J lost 2, with 5 bases in between. The CDR3 covers 13 residues. Germline CDR1 is SGDLS and CDR2 is YYNGEE. In DNA form, the CDR3 reads TGTGCCAGCAGCGTAGCCTATCAAGAGACCCAGTACTTC. The encoded protein is CASSVAYQETQYF.

CDR3 amino acids: CASSPVNTEAFF. The CDR3 nucleotides are TGTGCCAGCAGCCCCGTGAACACTGAAGCTTTCTTT. The chain joins TRBV9 to TRBJ1-1; D is ambiguous. Germline lookup yields CDR1 SGDLS and CDR2 YYNGEE. The CDR3 totals 12 residues. V lost 4 bases to trimming and J lost 0 bases, with 4 bases between them.

This clonotype was seen more than once but under ten times. The V and J genes are TRBV11-2 and TRBJ1-1; D call uncertain. Germline V gives CDR1 SGHAT, CDR2 FQNNGV. Trimming shortened V by 5 bases and J by 6 bases, and 7 bases separated the two germline ends. This CDR3 is built from 11 residues. The CDR3: CASSPLAEAFF. As DNA, the CDR3 is TGTGCCAGCAGCCCCCTCGCTGAAGCTTTCTTT.

Only a few counts were recorded for this clonotype. The genes are TRBV7-6 and TRBJ2-3; 8 bases agree with TRBD2. Trimming at V came to 6 bases and at J to 6 bases, leaving 11 bases not matched to a gene. Germline lookup yields CDR1 SGHVS and CDR2 FNYEAQ. This CDR3 has 15 residues. The CDR3 DNA reads as TGTGCCAGCAGGAGGGGACTAGGAACGTATGATACGCAGTATTTT. This sequence encodes CASRRGLGTYDTQYF.

The chain uses TRBV4-1 and TRBJ2-7; 8 bases are a match to TRBD1. CDR1 is MGHRA and CDR2 is YSYEKL in the germline V gene. The CDR3 contains 16 residues. V lost 0 bases, J lost 4 bases, and 8 bases stayed unmatched. As DNA, the CDR3 is TGCGCCAGCAGCCAAGAGGACAGGGTAATTCGGTACGAGCAGTACTTC. Its translation: CASSQEDRVIRYEQYF.

This clonotype appeared a few times. The chain links TRBV7-9 to TRBJ2-7; TRBD1 aligns across 10 bases. The CDR3 runs to 15 residues. The germline V gene encodes CDR1 SEHNR and CDR2 FQNEAQ (reference sequence). V gave up 4 bases and J gave up 3 bases; unmatched junction bases: 6. The CDR3 DNA sequence: TGTGCCAGCAGCTCGTATGGACAGGGGGACTACGAGCAGTACTTC. Protein product: CASSSYGQGDYEQYF.

This clonotype was detected only a few times. Written as DNA, the CDR3 is TGTGCCAGCAGCTTAAGGGGGGGAGGTTTCAATGAGCAGTTCTTC. Residues: CASSLRGGGFNEQFF. The V gene is TRBV7-3, the J gene TRBJ2-1; 7 bases agree with TRBD2. Losses at the gene ends were 1 base for V and 6 bases for J; bases not matched to a gene: 6. Germline V gene sequence: CDR1 SGHTA, CDR2 FQGTGA. This CDR3 contains 15 residues.

The table lists this clonotype with many counts. V and J are TRBV6-5 and TRBJ1-5; TRBD1 is a possible D gene (5 bases). Trimming shortened V by 6 bases and J by 6 bases, and 15 bases separated the two germline ends. The length of the CDR3 is 14 residues. CDR1 is MNHEY and CDR2 is SVGAGI in the germline V gene. CDR3 DNA sequence: TGTGCCAGCAGGGGCGGAGGGGACGCTCAGCCCCAGCATTTT. Its translation is CASRGGGDAQPQHF.

This clonotype turned up a few times. The chain has TRBV20-1 and TRBJ2-2; TRBD2 aligns across 9 bases. V dropped 3 bases and J dropped 6; count of bases not matched to a gene: 8. CDR1 and CDR2 (germline): DFQATT, SNEGSKA (reference sequence). CDR3 length: 15 amino acids. The CDR3 sequence: CSARRPSGISGELFF. As DNA, the CDR3 is TGCAGTGCTAGGCGCCCTAGCGGGATCTCCGGGGAGCTGTTTTTT.

The chain combines TRBV12-3 or TRBV12-4 with TRBJ2-1; D unresolved. V shed 2 bases and J shed 8 bases, with 16 bases lying between them. The CDR3 length is 15 residues. CDR3 residues: CASSLLRARGDEQFF. The CDR3 nucleotides are TGTGCCAGCAGTTTACTTAGAGCGAGAGGCGATGAGCAGTTCTTC.

This sequence joins TRBV3-1 and TRBJ2-7, with TRBD2 as a possible D gene (6 bases). This CDR3 region has 15 residues. V dropped 5 bases and J dropped 7 bases, with 21 bases sitting between them. Germline-derived CDR1 and CDR2 are LGHDT and YNNKEL (reference sequence). The CDR3 protein is CASSVLASSYNEQYF. The DNA for the CDR3 is TGTGCCAGCAGCGTTCTAGCGAGCTCCTACAATGAGCAGTACTTC.

The rearrangement links TRBV7-2 to TRBJ2-1; D call uncertain. Germline V CDR1 and CDR2: SGHTA, FQGNSA. This CDR3 spans 15 amino acids. With 5 bases removed from V and 0 bases from J, the gap between germline ends came to 11 bases. CDR3 amino acids: CASSGRSLSYNEQFF. The CDR3 coding sequence is TGTGCCAGCAGCGGACGGAGCCTCTCCTACAATGAGCAGTTCTTC.

This chain uses TRBV20-1 with TRBJ2-1; 7 positions match TRBD2. This CDR3 is 15 amino acids long. J gave up 12 bases and V 2 bases, and 16 bases lay outside the gene matches. CDR1 and CDR2 (germline): DFQATT, SNEGSKA (reference sequence). CDR3 coding DNA: TGCAGTGCTAGACGGGCTAGCGGTTTAACAGATACGCAGTTCTTC. Translating gives CSARRASGLTDTQFF.

This chain uses TRBV7-2 with TRBJ2-3, with 16 bases that match TRBD2. The CDR3 is made up of 17 amino acids. Germline assignment: CDR1 SGHTA and CDR2 FQGNSA. V lost 5 bases, J lost 4 bases, and 6 bases stayed unmatched. The CDR3: CASSPGTSGGVSDTQYF. DNA for the CDR3: TGTGCCAGCAGCCCCGGGACTAGCGGGGGGGTCTCAGATACGCAGTATTTT. The full variable domain, its missing parts supplied by reference TRBV7-2 and TRBJ2-3, is GAGVSQSPSNKVTEKGKDVELRCDPISGHTALYWYRQSLGQGLEFLIYFQGNSAPDKSGLPSDRFSAERTGGSVSTLTIQRTQQEDSAVYLCASSPGTSGGVSDTQYFGPGTRLTVL.